This T cell receptor (beta chain) comes out of a study of blood T cell repertoires in COVID-19. Overall study: Whether acute or convalescent, the COVID-19 samples came from the United States, Italy and Spain. Nucleic acid was either cDNA or gDNA, and it came from T cells, B-cell-depleted T cells, or PBMCs.

Authors' analysis steps: Amplification from reference gene primers served as the basis for estimated nucleated cell counts. Generated by immunoSEQ multiplex PCR, the TCRdb table keeps only in-frame clones and is missing some. That table furnishes V, J and clone size, whereas the DNA furnished D and trimming. The sample carries about 15,000 clones, about 89% recorded once. CDR1 and CDR2 (germline): LNHNV, YYDKDF (reference sequence). The CDR3 runs 14 residues. V was pared by 5 bases and J by 3 bases, with 11 bases between. The sequence was collected from a woman in her 70s in a cohort sampled during active or convalescent COVID-19. The rearrangement uses TRBV15 and TRBJ1-5; D is ambiguous. The sequenced material came from peripheral blood. The CDR3 DNA reads TGTGCCACCAGCGGGAGACTGAACAATCAGCCCCAGCATTTT. It yields the protein CATSGRLNNQPQHF.